The source of this TCR beta chain is a study of identical twins. Study outcomes and limitations: Conclusions rested on cross-sectional statistics rather than following the same donors. Zero-insertion analyses were open to partial confounding by invariant MAIT and iNKT cells.

Germline CDR1 LGHNA, CDR2 YSLEER. The V segment lost 0 bases and the J segment 8 bases; nucleotides outside the gene matches: 8. The CDR3 is made up of 16 amino acids. Healthy Caucasians provided all donations. This clonotype was seen at least ten times. Its antigen remains unknown. Template switching introduced a universal primer site, and the cDNA bore unique molecular identifiers. One entry per CDR3 protein results from TCRdb running MiXCR on the 5' RACE reads. Among 150,000 or so distinct CDR3 sequences listed, around 3.5% were seen once. What was sequenced was memory T cells sorted from blood. The source is a man aged 18 to 30 in good health. The chain joins TRBV4-3 to TRBJ2-1; 9 positions agree with TRBD1. CDR3 sequence: CASSQDRQGVFYEQFF. CDR3 bases: TGCGCCAGCAGCCAAGATAGACAGGGGGTGTTCTATGAGCAGTTCTTC.